The entry below gives a single TCR beta chain sequence along with its context. The record originates from a study of blood T cell repertoires in COVID-19. Using immunoSEQ multiplex PCR, the repertoire was profiled, and TCRdb retains in-frame clones only, with some absent. In the table there are around 320,000 clones, more than 70% of which are singletons. With 3 bases removed from V and 4 bases from J, the gap between germline ends came to 10 bases. The CDR3 contains 14 residues. Germline CDR1 is SGHTA and CDR2 is FQGNSA. The chain combines TRBV7-2 with TRBJ1-3; D may be TRBD1 (5 bases). The source is a woman under 40 who had recovered from COVID-19. The sequencing input was peripheral blood. CDR3 sequence reads: CASSLGPAGNTIYF. As DNA, the CDR3 is TGTGCCAGCAGCTTGGGGCCGGCGGGAAACACCATATATTTT.